The entry below describes one TCR beta chain. CDR1 is SGHTA and CDR2 is FQGTGA in the germline V gene. This CDR3 region has 13 residues. The germline V and J ends were trimmed by 1 base and 7 bases, with 7 bases remaining between them. The sample belongs to a study of blood T cell repertoires in COVID-19. Sequencing used immunoSEQ multiplex PCR; TCRdb keeps in-frame clones, though not all of them. Among about 110,000 clones listed, less than 75% were seen once. The V call is TRBV7-3, the J call TRBJ2-2; D uncertain. Source material: peripheral blood. The receptor comes from a woman aged 40 to 50 with acute or convalescent COVID-19. The CDR3 DNA reads as TGTGCCAGCAGCTTAATACCGGGCGGGGAGCTGTTTTTT. Its translation is CASSLIPGGELFF.